This TCR beta chain was retrieved from a study of brain T cells in children with intractable seizures. Comments on this clone: One end of the junction varies from germline; a read error may be responsible.

Germline lookup yields CDR1 SGHTA and CDR2 FQGTGA. This CDR3 has 15 amino acids. Profiled with immunoSEQ multiplex PCR; TCRdb holds only in-frame clones, not every one. The data contain roughly 69,000 clones, roughly 95% of them seen just once; the ten biggest clones take up over 0.35%. This receptor was identified in a boy younger than two with focal cortical dysplasia and intractable seizures. Here the sequenced sample was peripheral blood, taken at surgery. This rearrangement joins TRBV7-3 to TRBJ2-7, with D possibly TRBD1 on 6 matching bases. This CDR3 is CASSLTGTSFDEQYF. The CDR3 coding sequence is TGTGCCAGCAGCCTAACCGGGACAAGCTTCGACGAGCAGTACTTC.